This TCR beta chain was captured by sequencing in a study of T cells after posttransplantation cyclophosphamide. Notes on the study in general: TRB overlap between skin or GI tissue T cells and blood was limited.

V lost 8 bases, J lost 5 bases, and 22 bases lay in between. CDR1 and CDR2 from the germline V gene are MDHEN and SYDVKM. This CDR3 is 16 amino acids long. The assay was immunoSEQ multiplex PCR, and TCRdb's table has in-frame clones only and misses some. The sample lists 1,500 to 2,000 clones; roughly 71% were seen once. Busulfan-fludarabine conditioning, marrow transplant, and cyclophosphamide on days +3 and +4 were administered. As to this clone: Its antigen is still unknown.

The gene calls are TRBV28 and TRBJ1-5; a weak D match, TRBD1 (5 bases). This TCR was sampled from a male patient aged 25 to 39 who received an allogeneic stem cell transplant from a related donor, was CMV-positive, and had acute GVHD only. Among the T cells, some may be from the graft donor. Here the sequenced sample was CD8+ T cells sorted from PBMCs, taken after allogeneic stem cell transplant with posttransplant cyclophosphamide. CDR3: CASGSAGQGVYQPQHF. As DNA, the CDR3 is TGTGCCAGCGGCAGCGCCGGGCAGGGCGTATATCAGCCCCAGCATTTT. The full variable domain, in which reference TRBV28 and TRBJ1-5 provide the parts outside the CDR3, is DVKVTQSSRYLVKRTGEKVFLECVQDMDHENMFWYRQDPGLGLRLIYFSYDVKMKEKGDIPEGYSVSREKKERFSLILESASTNQTSMYLCASGSAGQGVYQPQHFGDGTRLSIL.